A single TCR beta chain is shown here with its context. This sample is part of a study of control samples from healthy donors and cancer patients. The CDR3 spans 15 residues. V lost 4 bases and J lost 7, with 16 bases in between. The germline V gene encodes CDR1 LNHDA and CDR2 SQIVND (reference sequence). Using immunoSEQ multiplex PCR, the repertoire was profiled, and TCRdb retains in-frame clones only, with some absent. The sample has about 92,000 clones, approximately 82% seen once. Sequenced material: blood. The receptor was derived from a woman aged 55-70 years in good health. The genes are TRBV19 and TRBJ1-4, with a possible D match to TRBD1 (5 bases). This chain's CDR3 is CASSTGQVRGEKLFF. CDR3 nucleotides: TGTGCCAGTAGTACAGGACAAGTTCGGGGTGAAAAACTGTTTTTT.